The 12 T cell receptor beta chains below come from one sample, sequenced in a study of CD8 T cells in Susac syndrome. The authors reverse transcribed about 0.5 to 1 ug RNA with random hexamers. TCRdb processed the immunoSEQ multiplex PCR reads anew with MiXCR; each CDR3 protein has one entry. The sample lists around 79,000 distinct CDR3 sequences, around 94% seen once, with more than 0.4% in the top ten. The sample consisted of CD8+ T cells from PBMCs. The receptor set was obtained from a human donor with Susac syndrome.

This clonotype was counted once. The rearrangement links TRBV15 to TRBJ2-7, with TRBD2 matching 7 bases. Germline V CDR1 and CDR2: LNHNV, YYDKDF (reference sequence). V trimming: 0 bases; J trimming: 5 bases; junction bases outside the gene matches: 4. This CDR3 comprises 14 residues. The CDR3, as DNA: TGTGCCACCAGCAGAGATGGGGGGGAAGACGAGCAGTACTTC. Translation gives CATSRDGGEDEQYF.

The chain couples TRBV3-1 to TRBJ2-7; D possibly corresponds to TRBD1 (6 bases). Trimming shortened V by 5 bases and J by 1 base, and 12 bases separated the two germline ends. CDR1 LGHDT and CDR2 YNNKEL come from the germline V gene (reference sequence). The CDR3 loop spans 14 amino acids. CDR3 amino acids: CASSAGRGSYEQYF. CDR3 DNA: TGTGCCAGCAGCGCTGGCAGGGGTTCCTACGAGCAGTACTTC.

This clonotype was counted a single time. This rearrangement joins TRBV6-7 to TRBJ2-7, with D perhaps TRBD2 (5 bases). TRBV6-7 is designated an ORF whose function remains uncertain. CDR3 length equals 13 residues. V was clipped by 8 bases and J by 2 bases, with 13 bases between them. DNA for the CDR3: TGTGCCAGCGGCCGTCTGAGGGCCTACGAGCAGTACTTC. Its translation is CASGRLRAYEQYF.

CDR3 region: CASSYGKAEAFF. DNA of the CDR3: TGTGCCAGCAGCTACGGAAAGGCTGAAGCTTTCTTT. The chain links TRBV5-6 to TRBJ1-1; D is unclear. The CDR3 covers 12 residues. Germline V lookup: CDR1 SGHDT, CDR2 YYEEEE. The V gene lost 3 bases and the J gene lost 6 bases, with 9 bases spanning the gap.

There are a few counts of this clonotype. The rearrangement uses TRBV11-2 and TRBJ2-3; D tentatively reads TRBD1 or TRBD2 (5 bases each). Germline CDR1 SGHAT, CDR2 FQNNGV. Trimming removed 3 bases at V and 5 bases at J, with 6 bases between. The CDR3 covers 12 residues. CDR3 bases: TGTGCCAGCAGCTTGGGGGAAGATACGCAGTATTTT. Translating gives CASSLGEDTQYF.

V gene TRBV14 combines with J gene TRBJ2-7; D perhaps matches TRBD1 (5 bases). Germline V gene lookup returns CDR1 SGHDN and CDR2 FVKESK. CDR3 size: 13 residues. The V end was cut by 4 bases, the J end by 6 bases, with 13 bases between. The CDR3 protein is CASSPGQGIEQYF. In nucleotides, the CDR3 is TGTGCCAGCAGCCCCGGGCAGGGCATCGAGCAGTACTTC.

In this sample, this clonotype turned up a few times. The CDR3 spells CASSLAGGNTEAFF. In DNA form, the CDR3 reads TGTGCCAGCAGTCTGGCGGGCGGGAACACTGAAGCTTTCTTT. The rearrangement links TRBV25-1 to TRBJ1-1; D gene ambiguous. Germline assignment: CDR1 MGHDK and CDR2 SYGVNS. V lost 5 bases to trimming and J lost 1 base, with 11 bases between them. This CDR3 contains 14 residues.

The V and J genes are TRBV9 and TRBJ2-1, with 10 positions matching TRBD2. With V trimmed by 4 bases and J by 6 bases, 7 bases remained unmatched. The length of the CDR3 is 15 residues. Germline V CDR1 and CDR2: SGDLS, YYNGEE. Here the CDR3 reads CASSPSGGAGNEQFF. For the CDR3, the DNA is TGTGCCAGCAGCCCGAGCGGGGGGGCGGGCAATGAGCAGTTCTTC.

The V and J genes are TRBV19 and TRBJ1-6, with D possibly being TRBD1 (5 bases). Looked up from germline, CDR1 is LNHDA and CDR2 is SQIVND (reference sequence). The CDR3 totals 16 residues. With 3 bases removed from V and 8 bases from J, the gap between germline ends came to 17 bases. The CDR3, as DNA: TGTGCCAGTAGTATCCAGGACAACTCAGGAGATTCACCCCTCCACTTT. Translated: CASSIQDNSGDSPLHF.

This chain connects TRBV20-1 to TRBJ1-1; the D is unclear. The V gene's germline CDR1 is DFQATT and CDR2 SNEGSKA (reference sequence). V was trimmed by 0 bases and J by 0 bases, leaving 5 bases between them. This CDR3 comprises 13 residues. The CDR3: CSARDQMNTEAFF. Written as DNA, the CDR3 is TGCAGTGCTAGAGATCAAATGAACACTGAAGCTTTCTTT.

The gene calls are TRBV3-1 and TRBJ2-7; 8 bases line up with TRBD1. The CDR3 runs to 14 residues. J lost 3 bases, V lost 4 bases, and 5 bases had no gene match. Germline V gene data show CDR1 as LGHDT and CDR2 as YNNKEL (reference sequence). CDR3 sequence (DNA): TGTGCCAGCAGCCCTGGACAGGGATACTACGAGCAGTACTTC. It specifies CASSPGQGYYEQYF.

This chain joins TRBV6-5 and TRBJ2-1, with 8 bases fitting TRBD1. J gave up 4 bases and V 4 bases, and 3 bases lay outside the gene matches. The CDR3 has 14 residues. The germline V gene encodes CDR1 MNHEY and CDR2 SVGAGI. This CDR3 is CASSSRTGYNEQFF. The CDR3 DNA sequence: TGTGCCAGCAGTTCTCGGACAGGGTACAATGAGCAGTTCTTC.